This entry describes one TCR beta chain. CDR3 size: 14 residues. Germline V gives CDR1 MGHDK, CDR2 SYGVNS. This record belongs to a study of monozygotic twins with inflammatory bowel disease. TCRdb processed the 5' RACE reads again and assigns one entry to each CDR3 protein, with no DNA. The sample's table shows around 230,000 distinct CDR3 sequences. The receptor was isolated from a human donor with ulcerative colitis or Crohn's disease, or a healthy co-twin of an affected twin (not recorded which). V is TRBV25-1 and J is TRBJ2-2; TCRdb's D gene call, TRBD2, goes unchecked for lack of DNA. Sequencing input: blood. This CDR3 is CASSEDSSTGELFF.